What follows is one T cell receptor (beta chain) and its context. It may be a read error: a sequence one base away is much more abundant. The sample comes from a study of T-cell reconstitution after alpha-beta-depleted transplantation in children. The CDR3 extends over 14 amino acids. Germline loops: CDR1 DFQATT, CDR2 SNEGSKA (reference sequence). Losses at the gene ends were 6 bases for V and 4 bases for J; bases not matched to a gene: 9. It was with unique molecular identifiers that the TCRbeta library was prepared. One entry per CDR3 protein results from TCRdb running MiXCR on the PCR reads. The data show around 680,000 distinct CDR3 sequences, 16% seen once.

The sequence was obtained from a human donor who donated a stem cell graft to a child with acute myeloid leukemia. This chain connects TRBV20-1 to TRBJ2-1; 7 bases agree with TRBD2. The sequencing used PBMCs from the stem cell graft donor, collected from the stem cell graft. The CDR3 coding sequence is TGCAGTGCCCCGAGCGGGGCTTCTTACAATGAGCAGTTCTTC. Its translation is CSAPSGASYNEQFF.